A single sample is the source of the 6 T cell receptor beta chains below, sequenced in a study of OX40 agonist ivuxolimab in advanced cancers. The assay was immunoSEQ multiplex PCR, and TCRdb's table has in-frame clones only and misses some. This sample carries tens of thousands of clones, just over 90% of them seen once, and the ten largest clones take over 50%. The sequencing used CD4+ or CD8+ T cells sorted from blood, collected in a trial of the OX40 agonist ivuxolimab. The receptor set was obtained from an adult with an advanced solid tumor such as melanoma, head and neck, liver or kidney cancer.

A single count supports this clone. The chain couples TRBV21-1 to TRBJ2-5; TRBD2, as called in the table, went unchecked against the DNA. TRBV21-1 is recorded as a pseudogene. The CDR3 sequence is 19 residues long. The CDR3 DNA reads as TGTGCCAGCAGCAAAGTTAGGGGACTTACCGCCCCGAGAGAAGAGACCCAGTACTTC. Encoded protein: CASSKVRGLTAPREETQYF.

V and J are TRBV11-2 and TRBJ2-3; D gene uncertain. Trimming removed 5 bases from V and 4 bases from J, with 13 bases in between. Per germline, CDR1 SGHAT and CDR2 FQNNGV. The CDR3 consists of 14 residues. CDR3 residues: CASSTYSDPDTQYF. CDR3 coding DNA: TGTGCCAGCAGCACCTACAGCGACCCAGATACGCAGTATTTT.

This clone was found once. The J gene is TRBJ2-1, the V gene TRBV4-1; D is tentatively TRBD1 or TRBD2 (5 bases each). This CDR3 has 14 amino acids. V gave up 0 bases and J gave up 8 bases, with 11 bases separating them. CDR1 MGHRA and CDR2 YSYEKL come from the germline V gene. The CDR3 coding sequence is TGCGCCAGCAGCCAAGATTTGAGGGGTGATGAGCAGTTCTTC. Its translation is CASSQDLRGDEQFF.

CDR3 amino acids: CASSPGNYNEQFF. CDR3 DNA sequence: TGCGCCAGCAGCCCAGGTAACTACAATGAGCAGTTCTTC. The genes are TRBV5-1 and TRBJ2-1; D remains unclear. V was cut by 4 bases and J by 3 bases, with 8 bases left in between. This CDR3 has 13 amino acids. Germline CDR1 SGHRS, CDR2 YFSETQ.

The rearrangement links TRBV6-1 to TRBJ1-4, with D unclear. Germline values: CDR1 MNHNS, CDR2 SASEGT. This CDR3 contains 12 residues. V gave up 3 bases and J gave up 6 bases, with 5 bases separating them. CDR3 coding DNA: TGTGCCAGCAGTGAGTTTGATGAAAAACTGTTTTTT. This codes for CASSEFDEKLFF.

This chain links TRBV18 with TRBJ2-7, with 7 nucleotides matching TRBD2. The CDR3 extends over 13 amino acids. Germline loops: CDR1 KGHSH, CDR2 LQKENI. Unmatched junction bases numbered 0, after V lost 1 base and J lost 3 bases. The chain's CDR3 is CASSPRTSYEQYF. The CDR3 region has the DNA TGTGCCAGCTCACCACGGACTAGCTACGAGCAGTACTTC.